One sample yielded the 24 T cell receptor beta chains listed below, sequenced in a study of T cells in Graves' hyperthyroidism and ophthalmopathy. It was RNA transcripts that yielded the amplified TCR beta CDR3 regions. Primed by the HTBI set, a first-round RT-PCR was run on the TCR CDR3. TCRdb used MiXCR to reprocess the multiplex PCR reads, holding one entry per CDR3 protein. The data hold more than 350,000 distinct CDR3 sequences, with about 15% observed a single time. Material for sequencing was blood. These receptors were collected from a woman in her 30s with Graves' hyperthyroidism that later progressed to Graves' ophthalmopathy.

There are many counts of this clonotype. This chain connects TRBV4-1 to TRBJ2-7; no definite D call. The germline V and J ends were trimmed by 4 bases and 0 bases, with 13 bases remaining between them. The CDR3 has 15 residues. Germline V CDR1 and CDR2: MGHRA, YSYEKL. The DNA of the CDR3 is TGCGCCAGCAGCCCCGGACCGTCGAGCTCCTACGAGCAGTACTTC. Its protein product is CASSPGPSSSYEQYF.

This clonotype was detected ten times or more. The V and J genes are TRBV5-1 and TRBJ2-1, with 8 bases lining up with TRBD2. The CDR3 consists of 17 residues. Germline CDR1 reads SGHRS; CDR2 reads YFSETQ. The junction had 13 bases not matched to a gene; V was cut back by 0 bases and J by 8 bases. The CDR3 DNA sequence: TGCGCCAGCAGCTTGGTCCGTGTAGCGGGACGAATCGATGAGCAGTTCTTC. As protein: CASSLVRVAGRIDEQFF.

This clonotype was picked up many times. The rearrangement joins TRBV29-1 to TRBJ1-1; D unclear. V was clipped by 8 bases and J by 8 bases, with 18 bases between them. CDR1 and CDR2 (germline): SQVTM, ANQGSEA. This CDR3 region has 12 residues. The CDR3 nucleotides are TGCAGCCACCTCCAAGGACGGACGGAAGCTTTCTTT. It encodes CSHLQGRTEAFF.

This clonotype has a count of ten or more. The chain combines TRBV7-9 with TRBJ1-4; 12 bases are a match to TRBD1. There are 17 residues in the CDR3. The ends lost 4 bases at V and 2 bases at J; junction bases unmatched: 5. CDR1 and CDR2 (germline): SEHNR, FQNEAQ (reference sequence). The chain's CDR3 is CASSSGTGGITNEKLFF. CDR3 sequence (DNA): TGTGCCAGCAGCTCCGGGACAGGGGGCATCACTAATGAAAAACTGTTTTTT.

As for this clonotype: Germline and junction disagree at one end, which may indicate a read error. This chain's CDR3 is CASSEDHLAGGRTDTQYF. As DNA, the CDR3 is TGTGCCAGCAGCGAAGACCACCTAGCGGGGGGGCGCACAGATACGCAGTATTTT. The V call is TRBV14, the J call TRBJ2-3, with TRBD2 identical over 12 bases. Per germline, CDR1 SGHDN and CDR2 FVKESK. The CDR3 is made up of 18 amino acids.

The sample holds many counts of this clonotype. The chain links TRBV5-1 to TRBJ2-1; the D is unclear. The V gene lost 0 bases and the J gene lost 9 bases, with 10 bases spanning the gap. This CDR3 comprises 13 residues. CDR1 is SGHRS and CDR2 is YFSETQ in the germline V gene. The CDR3 loop reads CASSLVGLSEQFF. The CDR3 DNA is TGCGCCAGCAGCTTGGTAGGGTTGAGTGAGCAGTTCTTC.

The chain employs TRBV12-3 or TRBV12-4 and TRBJ1-1, with D unclear. This CDR3 has 12 residues. The V end was cut by 7 bases, the J end by 1 base, with 7 bases between. The CDR3 DNA follows: TGTGCCAGCATCACAGCGAACACTGAAGCTTTCTTT. Translated, it gives CASITANTEAFF.

In this sample, this clonotype turned up many times. CDR3 DNA: TGCGCCAGCAGCCAAGAAGGCGGCGGGTATCCTGAAGCTTTCTTT. This codes for CASSQEGGGYPEAFF. The V gene is TRBV4-1, the J gene TRBJ1-1, with D uncertain. V lost 0 bases, J lost 6 bases, and 14 bases lay in between. From germline, CDR1 is MGHRA and CDR2 YSYEKL. CDR3 size: 15 residues.

This clonotype was observed a few times. The CDR3 spells CASLDQDRGHEQYF. In nucleotides, the CDR3 is TGTGCCAGCTTAGATCAGGACAGGGGCCACGAGCAGTACTTC. The V and J genes are TRBV7-9 and TRBJ2-7, with 9 bases matching TRBD1. Per the germline V gene, CDR1 is SEHNR and CDR2 is FQNEAQ (reference sequence). Losses at the gene ends were 8 bases for V and 5 bases for J; bases not matched to a gene: 10. This CDR3 is built from 14 residues.

At least ten counts were recorded for this clonotype. The germline gene is not matched at one end of the junction; a read error may be the cause. The rearrangement links TRBV11-1 to TRBJ2-2, with D perhaps TRBD1 or TRBD2 (5 bases each). Germline-derived CDR1 and CDR2 are SGHAT and FQDESV (reference sequence). This CDR3 has 16 amino acids. CDR3 loop: CASSPHVRLDTGKLFF. In DNA form, the CDR3 reads TGTGCCAGCAGCCCCCACGTCCGGTTGGACACCGGGAAGCTGTTTTTT.

The table lists this clonotype with many counts. V usage is TRBV2 and J usage is TRBJ1-4, with TRBD1 as a possible D gene (5 bases). The V end lost 7 bases, the J end lost 6 bases, and 18 bases lay between the germline ends. This CDR3 comprises 15 residues. Germline V gene data show CDR1 as SNHLY and CDR2 as FYNNEI. This CDR3 reads CASTVGAQAHEKLFF. The CDR3 DNA sequence: TGTGCCAGCACTGTAGGGGCCCAAGCTCATGAAAAACTGTTTTTT.

In its sample, this clonotype was seen many times. The CDR3 loop is CASTPLGGHSYEQYF. CDR3 in DNA: TGTGCCAGCACTCCCCTGGGGGGGCACTCCTACGAGCAGTACTTC. The chain carries TRBV28 and TRBJ2-7; D possibly corresponds to TRBD2 (7 bases). Trimming cost V 7 bases and J 0 bases, with 16 bases left between them. CDR1 is MDHEN and CDR2 is SYDVKM in the germline V gene. This CDR3 contains 15 residues.

This clonotype was seen at least ten times. The chain couples TRBV7-9 to TRBJ1-5, with 7 bases identical to TRBD1. V was pared by 8 bases and J by 3 bases, with 7 bases of the junction left unmatched. Germline values: CDR1 SEHNR, CDR2 FQNEAQ (reference sequence). The CDR3 runs 14 residues. For the CDR3, the DNA is TGTGCCAGCGCGGGACAGACCGACAATCAGCCCCAGCATTTT. Translated: CASAGQTDNQPQHF.

About this clonotype: Given the absence of the conserved phenylalanine or tryptophan at the CDR3 end, a read error is likely. This chain joins TRBV2 and TRBJ2-1, with D unclear. Trimming took off 1 base at V and 4 bases at J, with 11 bases between the two ends. The CDR3 has 15 residues. CDR1 and CDR2 (germline): SNHLY, FYNNEI. CDR3 region: CASSEGAWRYNEQFL. The CDR3 DNA reads as TGTGCCAGCAGTGAAGGGGCCTGGCGGTACAATGAGCAGTTCCTC.

This clonotype was detected many times. The V call is TRBV2, the J call TRBJ1-2, with 8 bases fitting TRBD1. Germline V CDR1 and CDR2: SNHLY, FYNNEI. V lost 3 bases to trimming and J lost 3 bases; unmatched junction nucleotides: 6. There are 15 residues in the CDR3. In nucleotides, the CDR3 is TGTGCCAGCAGTGAGGAACGGGACAGGCACTATGGCTACACCTTC. It encodes CASSEERDRHYGYTF.

This clonotype has only one observation. A junction boundary mismatches the germline segment, possibly from a read error. The chain employs TRBV12-3 or TRBV12-4 and TRBJ2-1; 14 positions match TRBD2. The CDR3 covers 15 residues. For the CDR3, the DNA is TGCGCCAGCAGCCCGGGACTAGCGGGAGCGGGGGAGCAGTTCTTC. Translation gives CASSPGLAGAGEQFF.

This clonotype showed up many times. This sequence joins TRBV2 and TRBJ2-1; D is undetermined. Germline loops: CDR1 SNHLY, CDR2 FYNNEI. Trimming removed 6 bases at V and 5 bases at J, with 11 bases between. The CDR3 extends over 13 amino acids. Here the CDR3 reads CASSESENNEQFF. DNA of the CDR3: TGTGCCAGCAGCGAATCGGAAAACAATGAGCAGTTCTTC. The full variable domain, rest sourced from reference TRBV2 and TRBJ2-1, is EPEVTQTPSHQVTQMGQEVILRCVPISNHLYFYWYRQILGQKVEFLVSFYNNEISEKSEIFDDQFSVERPDGSNFTLKIRSTKLEDSAMYFCASSESENNEQFFGPGTRLTVL.

Only a few counts were recorded for this clonotype. The CDR3 DNA follows: TGTGCCAGCAGCCCAAGAACTAGCGCACCGAACAATGAGCAGTTCTTC. It specifies CASSPRTSAPNNEQFF. The chain recombines TRBV9 with TRBJ2-1; TRBD2 matches at 7 bases. Germline trimming cut 4 bases from V and 5 bases from J; bases unmatched to any gene: 12. Germline CDR1 reads SGDLS; CDR2 reads YYNGEE. This CDR3 is built from 16 residues.

This clonotype was found a few times. The V call is TRBV4-1, the J call TRBJ1-4; 7 bases agree with TRBD1. The CDR3 has 18 residues. Germline trimming cut 1 base from V and 7 bases from J; bases unmatched to any gene: 15. Germline CDR1 and CDR2: MGHRA and YSYEKL. CDR3 DNA: TGCGCCAGCAGCCAAGTTGCCCGGGACAGAAATTTTTTTGAAAAACTGTTTTTT. Translated: CASSQVARDRNFFEKLFF.

The chain employs TRBV14 and TRBJ2-7; 10 bases match TRBD2. Germline V gene lookup returns CDR1 SGHDN and CDR2 FVKESK. The CDR3 is made up of 15 amino acids. Trimming at V came to 2 bases and at J to 2 bases, leaving 3 bases not matched to a gene. The CDR3 is CASSQTSGTTYEQYF. As DNA, the CDR3 is TGTGCCAGCAGCCAAACTAGCGGGACAACCTACGAGCAGTACTTC. Using reference TRBV14 and TRBJ2-7 for the parts outside the CDR3, the full variable domain is EAGVTQFPSHSVIEKGQTVTLRCDPISGHDNLYWYRRVMGKEIKFLLHFVKESKQDESGMPNNRFLAERTGGTYSTLKVQPAELEDSGVYFCASSQTSGTTYEQYFGPGTRLTVT.

The chain carries TRBV7-9 and TRBJ2-1; 14 positions match TRBD2. Germline trimming cut 2 bases from V and 6 bases from J; bases unmatched to any gene: 6. The length of the CDR3 is 17 residues. CDR1 and CDR2 (germline): SEHNR, FQNEAQ (reference sequence). The CDR3 sequence is CASSLRRLAGGFNEQFF. The CDR3 DNA follows: TGTGCCAGCAGCTTACGTCGACTAGCGGGGGGGTTCAATGAGCAGTTCTTC.

The V gene is TRBV3-1, the J gene TRBJ1-4; 7 nucleotides line up with TRBD1. Germline V CDR1 and CDR2: LGHDT, YNNKEL (reference sequence). This CDR3 region has 15 residues. V shed 4 bases, J shed 4 bases, and the junction held 6 bases outside the gene matches. Written as DNA, the CDR3 is TGTGCCAGCAGCCCGGGGACAGCCCTTAATGAAAAACTGTTTTTT. It translates to CASSPGTALNEKLFF. Filled out from reference TRBV3-1 and TRBJ1-4, the complete variable domain reads DTAVSQTPKYLVTQMGNDKSIKCEQNLGHDTMYWYKQDSKKFLKIMFSYNNKELIINETVPNRFSPKSPDKAHLNLHINSLELGDSAVYFCASSPGTALNEKLFFGSGTQLSVL.

This clonotype showed up many times. The chain recombines TRBV12-3 or TRBV12-4 with TRBJ1-2; 10 nucleotides line up with TRBD1. V gave up 5 bases and J gave up 4 bases; unmatched junction bases: 10. The CDR3 has 16 residues. CDR3 protein: CASSHPGQGRGYGYTF. CDR3 sequence (DNA): TGTGCCAGCAGTCACCCGGGACAGGGGAGGGGCTATGGCTACACCTTC.

This clonotype has ten or more counts. The gene calls are TRBV12-3 or TRBV12-4 and TRBJ1-2, with D possibly TRBD1 on 5 matching bases. This CDR3 is 11 amino acids long. The V and J ends lost 10 bases and 5 bases respectively, with 11 bases between them. This CDR3 reads CATEGIYGYTF. Written as DNA, the CDR3 is TGTGCCACGGAGGGGATTTATGGCTACACCTTC.